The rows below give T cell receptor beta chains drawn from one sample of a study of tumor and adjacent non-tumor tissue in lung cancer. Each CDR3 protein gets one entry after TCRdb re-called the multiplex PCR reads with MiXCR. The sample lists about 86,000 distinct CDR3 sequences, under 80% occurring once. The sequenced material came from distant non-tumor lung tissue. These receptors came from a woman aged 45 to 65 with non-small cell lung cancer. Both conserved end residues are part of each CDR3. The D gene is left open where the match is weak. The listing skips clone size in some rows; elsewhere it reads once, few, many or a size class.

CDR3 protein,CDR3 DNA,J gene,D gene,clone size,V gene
CSTRPSGVQEHEQFF,TGCAGTACTAGACCATCTGGGGTCCAAGAACATGAGCAGTTCTTC,TRBJ2-1,.,.,TRBV20-1
CASSLPMGGSNEQFF,TGCGCCAGCAGCTTGCCCATGGGAGGGTCCAATGAGCAGTTCTTC,TRBJ2-1,TRBD2,.,TRBV5-1
CASSFQGGEHPQHF,TGTGCCAGCAGTTTCCAGGGCGGGGAGCATCCCCAGCATTTT,TRBJ1-5,.,.,TRBV27
CARSSQGTTGELFF,TGCGCCAGAAGTTCTCAGGGTACCACCGGGGAGCTGTTTTTT,TRBJ2-2,.,once,TRBV5-1
CACTGGSPFNDQFF,TGTGCCTGCACCGGCGGGAGCCCCTTCAATGATCAGTTCTTC,TRBJ2-1,TRBD2,.,TRBV6-2/TRBV6-3
CASSLEAGGRAEQFF,TGTGCCAGCAGCTTAGAAGCTGGCGGAAGGGCTGAACAGTTCTTC,TRBJ2-1,.,.,TRBV11-2
CANTLRWGERTDTQYF,TGCGCCAACACCCTACGGTGGGGTGAGAGAACAGATACGCAGTATTTT,TRBJ2-3,.,.,TRBV4-1
CATSLVTGRNTVAFF,TGCGCCACCAGCTTGGTGACAGGGCGGAACACTGTAGCTTTCTTT,TRBJ1-1,TRBD1,once,TRBV5-1
CASSQDTGVWEQYF,TGCGCCAGCAGCCAAGACACAGGGGTCTGGGAGCAGTACTTC,TRBJ2-7,TRBD1,medium-sized,TRBV4-1
CANSHGRGGRVTTDTQYF,TGTGCCAACAGCCATGGAAGGGGCGGGAGGGTCACCACAGATACGCAGTATTTT,TRBJ2-3,TRBD2,.,TRBV6-5
CASSLSAALVQDTQYF,TGCGCCAGCAGCTTGAGTGCTGCTCTGGTCCAAGATACCCAGTACTTC,TRBJ2-5,.,.,TRBV5-1
CASRRQGARGLFF,TGTGCCAGCAGACGACAGGGTGCCAGGGGGCTGTTTTTT,TRBJ2-2,TRBD1,.,TRBV12-3/TRBV12-4
CANSLVGGGNQPQHF,TGTGCCAACAGCTTAGTGGGGGGAGGCAATCAGCCCCAGCATTTT,TRBJ1-5,.,.,TRBV7-8
CASSPLEGGCNEQFF,TGTGCCAGCAGCCCTTTAGAGGGGGGGTGTAATGAGCAGTTCTTC,TRBJ2-1,.,.,TRBV6-1
CASSQEGSTGTTNEKLVF,TGTGCCAGCAGTCAGGAGGGCTCGACGGGCACAACTAATGAAAAACTGGTTTTT,TRBJ1-4,.,.,TRBV6-1
CASSIGHPGDHTHYF,TGTGCCAGCAGCATAGGACACCCAGGGGACCATACGCATTATTTT,TRBJ2-3,.,.,TRBV11-2
CASSLGLGDEQFF,TGTGCCAGCAGCCTAGGGCTCGGGGATGAGCAGTTCTTC,TRBJ2-1,.,once,TRBV12-3/TRBV12-4
CASRYAGDNTQYF,TGTGCCAGCAGATACGCAGGGGACAATACACAGTATTTT,TRBJ2-3,.,.,TRBV2
CASILGGVGGFF,TGTGCCAGCATCCTTGGGGGGGTGGGTGGTTTCTTT,TRBJ1-1,.,many,TRBV12-3/TRBV12-4
CAIDRGNEQFF,TGCGCCATCGATAGGGGCAATGAGCAGTTCTTC,TRBJ2-1,.,many,TRBV5-1
CVSSQDLVLAGLEETQYF,TGCGTCAGCAGCCAAGATCTAGTTTTGGCAGGGCTTGAAGAGACCCAGTACTTC,TRBJ2-5,.,.,TRBV4-1
CAWSVRSTLEAFF,TGTGCCTGGAGTGTTAGGTCCACACTTGAAGCTTTCTTT,TRBJ1-1,.,.,TRBV30
CANQGQTVEEKLFF,TGTGCCAACCAGGGACAGACGGTAGAAGAAAAACTGTTTTTT,TRBJ1-4,TRBD1,.,TRBV19
CANEKSYNEQLF,TGTGCCAACGAAAAGTCCTACAATGAGCAGCTCTTC,TRBJ2-1,.,.,TRBV11-2
CASMGLAYEQYF,TGTGCCAGCATGGGGCTGGCCTACGAGCAGTACTTC,TRBJ2-7,.,.,TRBV12-3/TRBV12-4
CASSLSLVGDTQYF,TGCGCCAGTAGTTTATCACTAGTGGGAGATACGCAGTATTTT,TRBJ2-3,.,once,TRBV11-2
CAGTESPDNSYEQYF,TGTGCCGGCACTGAGTCCCCTGACAACTCCTACGAGCAGTACTTC,TRBJ2-7,.,.,TRBV6-1
CANSPARDTGELFF,TGTGCCAACAGCCCCGCGAGGGACACCGGGGAGCTGTTTTTT,TRBJ2-2,.,.,TRBV7-3
CGGGQQEIKYF,TGCGGCGGTGGACAGCAAGAGATCAAGTACTTC,TRBJ2-5,.,.,TRBV29-1
CASSGDKAGSGANVLTF,TGTGCCAGTAGTGGGGACAAGGCAGGATCTGGGGCCAACGTCCTGACTTTC,TRBJ2-6,.,.,TRBV19
CASSLERGQGFTDQFF,TGTGCCAGCAGCTTGGAACGAGGACAGGGATTCACTGACCAGTTCTTC,TRBJ2-1,TRBD1,.,TRBV11-2
CATRVPDTQYF,TGTGCCACCCGTGTCCCAGATACGCAGTATTTT,TRBJ2-3,.,.,TRBV10-3
CSSTEDSTTDTQCF,TGTTCCAGCACCGAAGACAGTACCACTGATACGCAGTGCTTT,TRBJ2-3,.,.,TRBV6-6
CASSPDRGRSNEQFF,TGCGCCAGCAGCCCCGACCGGGGGCGCTCCAATGAGCAGTTCTTC,TRBJ2-1,.,medium-sized,TRBV4-1
CSASGSTDTQYF,TGCAGTGCTAGCGGGAGCACAGATACGCAGTATTTT,TRBJ2-3,.,.,TRBV20-1
CASSLEGGPTGELFF,TGTGCCAGCAGCTTGGAGGGGGGGCCGACCGGGGAGCTGTTTTTT,TRBJ2-2,.,many,TRBV5-4
CASSPRSSGRALWEQYF,TGTGCCAGCAGCCCCCGGAGTAGCGGGAGGGCATTATGGGAGCAATACTTC,TRBJ2-7,TRBD2,once,TRBV11-2
CASSLSDIGNARYF,TGTGCCAGCAGCTTGAGCGACATCGGAAATGCGCGGTATTTT,TRBJ2-3,.,few,TRBV5-6
CTSRPATSGMRADTHYF,TGTACCAGCAGACCGGCGACTAGCGGGATGAGAGCAGATACACACTATTTT,TRBJ2-3,TRBD2,.,TRBV12-3/TRBV12-4
CDSSQQETQYF,TGTGACAGCAGCCAGCAGGAGACCCAGTACTTC,TRBJ2-5,.,.,TRBV5-4
CASSAGLYEQYF,TGTGCCAGCAGTGCTGGTCTCTACGAGCAGTACTTC,TRBJ2-7,.,many,TRBV2
CANSLALPGTDTQCF,TGTGCCAACAGTCTAGCGCTCCCCGGCACAGATACGCAGTGTTTT,TRBJ2-3,.,.,TRBV6-2/TRBV6-3
CTSSIAGHRSYNEQFF,TGTACTAGTAGTATAGCCGGGCACCGCTCCTACAATGAGCAGTTCTTC,TRBJ2-1,.,.,TRBV19
CASSYGTSGYNVQFF,TGTGCCAGCAGTTACGGGACTAGCGGATACAATGTGCAGTTCTTC,TRBJ2-1,TRBD2,.,TRBV6-1
CASSPGTEGGGVGGQPQHF,TGTGCCAGCAGTCCCGGGACAGAGGGAGGAGGCGTGGGCGGTCAGCCCCAGCATTTT,TRBJ1-5,TRBD1,.,TRBV12-3/TRBV12-4
CASTHIGRFYVQYF,TGTGCCAGCACCCATATTGGGCGGTTCTACGTGCAGTACTTC,TRBJ2-7,.,.,TRBV6-5
CASCLWGQLATDTHYF,TGTGCTAGCTGCTTGTGGGGCCAGCTAGCGACAGATACGCATTATTTT,TRBJ2-3,.,once,TRBV11-2
CSARDPITGGDQPQHF,TGCAGTGCTAGAGATCCTATTACAGGGGGCGATCAGCCCCAGCATTTT,TRBJ1-5,TRBD1,many,TRBV20-1
CIVEEAAGRSPTNEQFF,TGCATCGTCGAGGAAGCCGCGGGACGGTCTCCTACGAATGAGCAGTTCTTC,TRBJ2-1,.,.,TRBV29-1
CATSLLGGKGEQFF,TGTGCCACCAGTTTGTTGGGAGGTAAGGGTGAGCAGTTCTTC,TRBJ2-1,.,.,TRBV11-2
CSVGSGRSYEQYF,TGCAGCGTTGGTAGCGGGAGGTCCTACGAGCAGTACTTC,TRBJ2-7,TRBD2,medium-sized,TRBV29-1
CASSWGQWGETQYF,TGTGCCAGTAGTTGGGGCCAGTGGGGGGAGACCCAGTACTTC,TRBJ2-5,.,.,TRBV12-3/TRBV12-4